One sample yielded the 18 T cell receptor beta chains listed below, sequenced in a study of PD-L1 blockade in urothelial cancer. Assay: immunoSEQ multiplex PCR; the TCRdb copy retains only in-frame clones and omits some. The sample lists just under 45,000 clones; 80% to 90% were seen once. Time point reported: peripheral blood 6 weeks after treatment start. Here the sequenced sample was PBMCs, taken around atezolizumab (anti-PD-L1) treatment. Receptors originate from a man in his sixties with urothelial cancer.

A remark on this clone: The junction does not match germline at one end; this may be a read error. At the DNA level, this CDR3 is encoded by other sequences in the same sample as well. The chain carries TRBV6-8 and TRBJ2-7; D gene uncertain. This CDR3 region has 13 residues. The germline CDR1 and CDR2 sequences are MNHGY and SAAAGT. The CDR3 protein is CASRHEAAYEQYF. The CDR3 region has the DNA TGTGCTAGCAGGCACGAGGCGGCATACGAGCAGTACTTC.

This clone was observed once. The chain has TRBV10-2 and TRBJ2-5; 9 nucleotides match TRBD1. The trim removed 7 bases at V and 4 bases at J, leaving 4 bases unmatched. The CDR3 contains 13 residues. Germline V gene data show CDR1 as WSHSY and CDR2 as SAAADI. The CDR3 region has the DNA TGCGCCAGCAAGAGACAGGGGGTAGAGACCCAGTACTTC. Protein: CASKRQGVETQYF.

The J gene is TRBJ1-5, the V gene TRBV7-9; the D is unclear. This CDR3 is built from 16 residues. The germline gives CDR1 SEHNR, CDR2 FQNEAQ (reference sequence). V was trimmed by 0 bases and J by 0 bases, leaving 9 bases between them. Here the CDR3 DNA reads TGTGCCAGCAGCTTAGCGAGGGCGGGTAGCAATCAGCCCCAGCATTTT. This translates into CASSLARAGSNQPQHF. Full variable domain (missing parts from reference TRBV7-9 and TRBJ1-5): DTGVSQNPRHKITKRGQNVTFRCDPISEHNRLYWYRQTLGQGPEFLTYFQNEAQLEKSRLLSDRFSAERPKGSFSTLEIQRTEQGDSAMYLCASSLARAGSNQPQHFGDGTRLSIL.

V usage is TRBV5-4 and J usage is TRBJ2-7; 7 bases are shared with TRBD1. The CDR3 extends over 14 amino acids. Germline-derived CDR1 and CDR2 are SGHNT and YYREEE (reference sequence). V was pared by 4 bases and J by 5 bases, with 9 bases of the junction left unmatched. The CDR3 sequence is CASSPPTGKHEQYF. The CDR3 DNA sequence: TGTGCCAGCAGCCCCCCGACAGGGAAACACGAGCAGTACTTC.

The rearrangement uses TRBV7-6 and TRBJ2-5; the match to TRBD1 covers 8 bases. Germline loops: CDR1 SGHVS, CDR2 FNYEAQ. The CDR3 loop spans 15 amino acids. V shed 0 bases and J 5 bases; nucleotides not matched to a gene: 5. DNA for the CDR3: TGTGCCAGCAGCTTAGCGCGGACAGGGAGTGAGACCCAGTACTTC. It is translated as CASSLARTGSETQYF.

This sequence joins TRBV5-1 and TRBJ2-7; TRBD2 aligns across 11 bases. The CDR3 sequence is 15 residues long. The germline gives CDR1 SGHRS, CDR2 YFSETQ. V dropped 4 bases and J dropped 2; count of bases not matched to a gene: 5. CDR3 region: CASSAGTSGTYEQYF. The CDR3 DNA reads as TGCGCCAGCAGCGCCGGGACTAGCGGCACCTACGAGCAGTACTTC.

In the case of this clone: A read error may produce the germline difference seen at one junction end. The genes are TRBV5-1 and TRBJ1-5; D is unclear. This CDR3 has 15 residues. Per germline, CDR1 SGHRS and CDR2 YFSETQ. CDR3 nucleotides: TGCGCCAGCAGTTTGGACGGGAATAGCAATCAGCCCCAGCATTTT. Its translation is CASSLDGNSNQPQHF.

This clone appeared a single time. The chain couples TRBV5-6 to TRBJ2-3; the D gene is possibly TRBD2 (5 bases). Trimming left V 0 bases short and J 0 bases short, with 8 bases between. This CDR3 spans 15 amino acids. Germline assignment: CDR1 SGHDT and CDR2 YYEEEE. The CDR3 sequence is CASSLAGLSTDTQYF. The CDR3 DNA follows: TGTGCCAGCAGCTTGGCTGGACTCAGCACAGATACGCAGTATTTT.

The rearrangement uses TRBV19 and TRBJ2-7; 10 positions agree with TRBD1. Trimming at V came to 5 bases and at J to 5 bases, leaving 6 bases not matched to a gene. This CDR3 contains 14 residues. Germline V CDR1 and CDR2: LNHDA, SQIVND (reference sequence). CDR3 DNA: TGTGCCAGTAGTGACGACAGGGGGCTTGACGAGCAGTACTTC. This translates into CASSDDRGLDEQYF.

The V gene is TRBV19, the J gene TRBJ1-2; the D gene is possibly TRBD1 (5 bases). Germline CDR1 is LNHDA and CDR2 is SQIVND (reference sequence). The V end lost 4 bases, the J end lost 4 bases, and 7 bases lay between the germline ends. The CDR3 contains 12 residues. CDR3 in amino acids: CASSKQGYGYTF. DNA of the CDR3: TGTGCCAGTAGTAAGCAGGGCTATGGCTACACCTTC.

In nucleotides, the CDR3 is TGTGCCAGCAGCTTACCGGGACAGGGGGACACCGGGGAGCTGTTTTTT. Its protein is CASSLPGQGDTGELFF. V is TRBV7-9 and J is TRBJ2-2; 11 nucleotides agree with TRBD1. The CDR3 totals 16 residues. Trimming removed 2 bases from V and 3 bases from J; junction bases left unmatched: 2. In germline, CDR1 is SEHNR, CDR2 FQNEAQ (reference sequence).

J is TRBJ2-3 and V is TRBV19; a possible D gene is TRBD2 (7 bases). The CDR3 loop spans 15 amino acids. V dropped 10 bases and J dropped 3 bases, with 20 bases sitting between them. The germline V gene encodes CDR1 LNHDA and CDR2 SQIVND (reference sequence). In nucleotides, the CDR3 is TGTGCCACTTTAAATCGGAGGGGGGGAACAGATACGCAGTATTTT. It is translated as CATLNRRGGTDTQYF.

The genes are TRBV5-1 and TRBJ1-4, with a weak D call TRBD1 (6 bases). This CDR3 is 13 amino acids long. Germline V gives CDR1 SGHRS, CDR2 YFSETQ. Trimming took 6 bases from V and 8 from J, leaving 14 bases between them. CDR3 DNA: TGCGCCAGCATGGAAGGGGGAGGGGAAAAACTGTTTTTT. It encodes CASMEGGGEKLFF.

This clone was detected a few times. Here the CDR3 reads CASSRGSAEQYF. The CDR3 DNA sequence: TGCGCCAGCAGTCGGGGGTCCGCCGAGCAGTACTTC. The rearrangement uses TRBV10-1 and TRBJ2-7; TRBD2 might be the D (6 bases). Trimming took off 5 bases at V and 6 bases at J, with 11 bases between the two ends. This CDR3 contains 12 residues. Looked up from germline, CDR1 is WNHNN and CDR2 is SYGVQD (reference sequence).

The J gene is TRBJ2-6, the V gene TRBV4-2; 7 bases match TRBD1. The CDR3 spans 19 residues. Germline V CDR1 and CDR2: LGHNA, YNFKEQ. The V and J ends lost 4 bases and 2 bases, in that order; junction bases with no gene match: 14. The CDR3 DNA reads TGTGCCAGCAGCCCCCGACAGGGACCTACGACCACTGGGGCCAACGTCCTGACTTTC. Translating gives CASSPRQGPTTTGANVLTF.

This clone was recorded once. V usage is TRBV25-1 and J usage is TRBJ2-7; TRBD2 is a possible D gene (6 bases). Germline lookup yields CDR1 MGHDK and CDR2 SYGVNS. Deletions cut 8 bases from V and 6 bases from J, with 17 bases between. The CDR3 is 13 residues long. CDR3: CASLRDSSREQYF. Here the CDR3 DNA reads TGTGCCAGCCTGCGGGACTCCTCTCGCGAGCAGTACTTC.

The J gene is TRBJ1-1, the V gene TRBV5-1; 7 bases are a match to TRBD1. Trimming removed 7 bases from V and 5 bases from J; junction bases left unmatched: 11. The CDR3 contains 14 residues. CDR1 and CDR2 (germline): SGHRS, YFSETQ. The CDR3 DNA reads TGCGCCAGCTCCTCCGGAGGGGGCGGAACTGAAGCTTTCTTT. Its protein product is CASSSGGGGTEAFF.

V usage is TRBV6-5 and J usage is TRBJ2-2, with 9 bases identical to TRBD2. This CDR3 is built from 16 residues. Losses at the gene ends were 0 bases for V and 5 bases for J; bases not matched to a gene: 4. In germline, CDR1 is MNHEY, CDR2 SVGAGI. The CDR3 protein is CASSYSAGGRTGELFF. The CDR3 DNA is TGTGCCAGCAGTTACTCAGCGGGGGGCAGGACCGGGGAGCTGTTTTTT.